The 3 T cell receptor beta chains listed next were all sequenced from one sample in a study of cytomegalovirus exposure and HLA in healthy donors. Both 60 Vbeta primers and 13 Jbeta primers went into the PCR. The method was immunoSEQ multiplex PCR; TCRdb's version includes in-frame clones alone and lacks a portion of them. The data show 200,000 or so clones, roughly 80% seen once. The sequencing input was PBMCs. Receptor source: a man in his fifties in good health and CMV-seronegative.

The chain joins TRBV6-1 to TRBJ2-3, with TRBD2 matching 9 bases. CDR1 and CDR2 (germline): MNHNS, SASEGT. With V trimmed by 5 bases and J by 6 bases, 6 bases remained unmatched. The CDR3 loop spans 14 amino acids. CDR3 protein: CASSLAGEGDTQYF. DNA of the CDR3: TGTGCCAGCAGTTTAGCGGGAGAGGGTGATACGCAGTATTTT.

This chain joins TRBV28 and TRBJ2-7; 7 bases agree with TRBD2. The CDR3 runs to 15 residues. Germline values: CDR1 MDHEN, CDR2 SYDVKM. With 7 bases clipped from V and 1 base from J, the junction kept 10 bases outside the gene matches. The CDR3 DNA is TGTGCCAGCACCGTACCGGGAGGAAGTTCCTACGAGCAGTACTTC. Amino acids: CASTVPGGSSYEQYF.

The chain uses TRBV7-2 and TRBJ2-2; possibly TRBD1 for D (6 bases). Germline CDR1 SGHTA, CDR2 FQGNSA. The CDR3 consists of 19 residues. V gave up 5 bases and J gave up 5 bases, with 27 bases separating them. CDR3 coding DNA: TGTGCCAGCAGCCCCCCCCTCATGAGGCGCCGCCAGGGGACCGGGGAGCTGTTTTTT. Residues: CASSPPLMRRRQGTGELFF.